Sequencing of this T cell receptor (delta chain) was carried out in a study of γδ T cells in repeated Plasmodium falciparum infection. Concerning this clone itself: It is likely a read error: a sequence one base away is far more abundant. This sample includes further DNA sequences coding for the same CDR3.

Flow sorting of PBMC yielded separate Vgamma9/Vdelta2+ and Vdelta2-negative gammadelta T cell populations for bulk repertoire analysis. The CDR3 runs 14 residues. V was shortened by 1 base and J by 8 bases, with 14 bases between the two germline ends. Looked up from germline, CDR1 is TSWWSYY and CDR2 is QGS. TCRdb processed the multiplex PCR reads again with the CATT caller. This table has 70,000 to 95,000 delta-chain clones, almost 1.5% appearing once. The chain couples TRDV1 to TRDJ1, with no clear D. As TCRdb names no J gene, one was assigned here on the basis of a DNA match to germline. The receptor's source is a pool of human donors (malaria-infected and uninfected, not separated). Sequenced input: gamma-delta T cells from blood. Here the CDR3 reads CALGEPDPLLKLIF. Written as DNA, the CDR3 is TGTGCTCTTGGGGAACCGGATCCTCTGCTGAAACTCATCTTT.